This T cell receptor beta chain emerged from a study of T cell responses to AZD1222 COVID-19 vaccine (dated by TCRdb to 2020 to 2022). Looking at the study overall: TCR sequencing was performed for 230 to 250 trial participants, of whom around 200 were given two doses of AZD1222 and around 26 were given two doses of MenACWY control vaccine. Trial participants were enrolled by age into subgroups of 18-55, 56-69 and 70-plus years, and around 150, 28 and 57 TCR-sequenced participants, respectively, were included in these subgroups.

The full study reports these points: Conclusions about previously exposed vaccinees are limited, since just a handful of AZD1222 recipients were seropositive for SARS-CoV-2 at baseline. Epitopes outside the regions mutated in the B.1.351 and B.1.1.7 variants were reportedly recognized by nearly half of the unique spike-specific TCRs. Most participants were white British and females outnumbered males, and the authors suggested that clonal diversity may have been underestimated. After two AZD1222 doses, both the breadth and the depth of spike-specific TCRs were significantly higher than at day 0 and than in MenACWY recipients. CD4 TCRs associated with the vaccine covered the entire spike protein, and the dominant responses were in regions 160-218 and 743-854. No day 14 peak-response samples were available, so repertoires were characterized only after the peak T cell response. In the small 56-69-year group, the increase in depth fell short of significance, most likely because of low power.

The table lists this clone with a few counts. What this receptor recognizes is not known. No base quality values were provided; no much bigger clone lies one nucleotide off. The sample's time point label, decoded: about 28 days (+/-7) after the second vaccine dose. AZD1222 recipients with second doses at about 4 weeks or about 12 weeks were pooled, because spike-specific TCR depth and breadth did not differ between schedules. Vaccinee samples came from UK trials COV001 and COV002, including a single-blind randomized controlled phase 2/3 trial of AZD1222 (ChAdOx1 nCoV-19) in healthy adults. For TCRbeta chain sequencing, PBMC samples were collected from trial participants at day 0 and at day 28 after the second dose. From the cysteine through the phenylalanine, the CDR3 covers 13 amino acids. The retained sequence is limited to the CDR3, 39 bases, with the frame set at the first base. At the junction V is shortened by 5 bases and J by 8 bases, with 14 bases in between. The germline V gene supplies CDR1 SGHRS and CDR2 YFSETQ.

The CDR3 regions of human TCRbeta chains were subjected to immunosequencing. The authors' pipeline ran thus. Repertoire TCRs were matched against a reference library of SARS-CoV-2-specific TCRs generated with the MIRA antigen-specificity platform. Breadth was defined as the fraction of unique TCRs that were SARS-CoV-2-associated. Depth was defined as the fraction of total T cells that were SARS-CoV-2-associated. Using the MIRA data, every spike-specific TCR was mapped to the spike region that the TCR reacted to and assigned to either a CD4 or a CD8 class. Log10-transformed breadth and depth values were compared by one-way ANOVA with Sidak's multiple comparisons tests. TCRdb limited this immuneACCESS table to in-frame rearrangements with V and J called. A share of clones is missing; checked studies link under half to unresolved V genes, and the rest is unexplained. V and J calls and clone size come straight from that table; D and trimming were deduced from the DNA. The sample data list about 140,000 clones, and around 90% of these were observed just once. The ten largest make up approximately 4% of the sample.

The clonotype comes from an adult who received the AZD1222 COVID-19 vaccine. The sample was peripheral blood, taken 28 days after the second AZD1222 dose. The chain uses TRBV5-1 and TRBJ2-4; there is no confident call for the D gene. Here is the DNA: TGCGCCAGCAGGGACCCGTCCTGGGACATTCAGTACTTC. Its amino acids are CASRDPSWDIQYF.